The clone carrying this TCR beta chain is a singleton in its sample. The data are from a study of T cell changes during pregnancy in multiple sclerosis. The CDR3 runs to 11 residues. V lost 4 bases to trimming and J lost 8 bases, with 8 bases between them. Germline V lookup: CDR1 SEHNR, CDR2 FQNEAQ (reference sequence). TCRdb's table, derived via immunoSEQ multiplex PCR, lists solely in-frame clones and lacks some. Found here are tens of thousands of clones, about 93% of them singletons; the top ten hold 0.65% to 0.75%. The source was peripheral blood, collected in the second trimester of pregnancy. The clonotype originates from a female donor in good health, enrolled as a control in a pregnancy study. The chain links TRBV7-9 to TRBJ1-2; D unresolved. The CDR3 sequence is CASSSARGYTF. As DNA, the CDR3 is TGTGCCAGCAGCTCCGCCAGGGGCTACACCTTC.